The 30 T cell receptor beta chains reported below all come from one sample, sequenced in a study of blood T cell repertoires in COVID-19. The method was immunoSEQ multiplex PCR; TCRdb's version includes in-frame clones alone and lacks a portion of them. Counted here are 59,000 or so clones, approximately 81% occurring once; the ten biggest clones make up 25% to 30%. The sample comprised peripheral blood. Source of these receptors: a woman of 80 years or more with active or convalescent COVID-19.

The chain is built from TRBV5-4 and TRBJ1-4; 8 bases line up with TRBD1. V lost 0 bases, J lost 5 bases, and 6 bases stayed unmatched. Germline V gives CDR1 SGHNT, CDR2 YYREEE (reference sequence). The CDR3 covers 16 residues. This chain's CDR3 is CASSLDLNRGNEKLFF. CDR3 nucleotides: TGTGCCAGCAGCTTGGATTTGAACAGGGGGAATGAAAAACTGTTTTTT. Drawing the rest from reference TRBV5-4 and TRBJ1-4, the complete variable domain is ETGVTQSPTHLIKTRGQQVTLRCSSQSGHNTVSWYQQALGQGPQFIFQYYREEENGRGNFPPRFSGLQFPNYSSELNVNALELDDSALYLCASSLDLNRGNEKLFFGSGTQLSVL.

The chain uses TRBV21-1 and TRBJ1-1; the table's TRBD1 call for D was not verified on the DNA. TRBV21-1 counts as a pseudogene. This CDR3 has 17 amino acids. The CDR3 here is CASSSTGGVVGNTEAFF. The CDR3 nucleotides read TGTGCCAGCAGCAGCACAGGGGGCGTAGTAGGGAACACTGAAGCTTTCTTT.

The J gene is TRBJ1-3, the V gene TRBV11-2, with D possibly TRBD1 on 5 matching bases. CDR1 is SGHAT, CDR2 FQNNGV, per germline. This CDR3 is 19 amino acids long. The V and J ends lost 3 bases and 3 bases respectively, with 24 bases between them. CDR3 coding DNA: TGTGCCAGCAGCTTGCACAAGCGGGACGGGAGGGCTGGTGGAAACACCATATATTTT. It encodes CASSLHKRDGRAGGNTIYF.

The CDR3 DNA follows: TGTGCCAGCAGCTATGGGACGGGGGTTGATTACGAGCAGTACTTC. Protein product: CASSYGTGVDYEQYF. The chain employs TRBV7-6 and TRBJ2-7; a weak D match, TRBD2 (6 bases). In germline, CDR1 is SGHVS, CDR2 FNYEAQ. V lost 4 bases, J lost 4 bases, and 17 bases lay in between. The CDR3 is 15 amino acids.

This clone was counted ten times or more. The chain carries TRBV9 and TRBJ2-1; 11 positions agree with TRBD2. Germline V gives CDR1 SGDLS, CDR2 YYNGEE. V lost 2 bases to trimming and J lost 10 bases; unmatched junction nucleotides: 11. The CDR3 is 16 residues long. The CDR3 here is CASSVMASGGPREQFF. CDR3 coding DNA: TGTGCCAGCAGCGTCATGGCTAGCGGGGGGCCCAGGGAGCAGTTCTTC.

The chain joins TRBV6-5 to TRBJ2-7; D is unresolved. The V and J ends lost 6 bases and 2 bases respectively, with 14 bases between them. Germline CDR1 MNHEY, CDR2 SVGAGI. This CDR3 has 14 amino acids. CDR3: CASRTQEGPYEQYF. Here the CDR3 DNA reads TGTGCCAGCAGAACCCAGGAAGGCCCCTACGAGCAGTACTTC.

The chain has TRBV29-1 and TRBJ1-6; D is possibly TRBD1 (6 bases). Trimming stripped 1 base from V and 7 bases from J, with 23 bases between. CDR3 length: 18 amino acids. Germline V gene data show CDR1 as SQVTM and CDR2 as ANQGSEA. This CDR3 is CSVEAQWGNNRVNSPLHF. In nucleotides, the CDR3 is TGCAGCGTTGAAGCCCAATGGGGCAATAACAGGGTAAATTCACCCCTCCACTTT.

The CDR3, as DNA: TGTGCCAGCAGAGGCAGGGGCAATCAGCCCCAGCATTTT. Protein: CASRGRGNQPQHF. The rearrangement joins TRBV6-5 to TRBJ1-5; possibly TRBD1 for D (5 bases). Germline V lookup: CDR1 MNHEY, CDR2 SVGAGI. The ends were cut back, 6 bases at V and 2 bases at J, with 8 bases in the middle. The CDR3 extends over 13 amino acids.

This chain connects TRBV11-2 to TRBJ1-3; TRBD1 agrees at 7 bases. Per the germline V gene, CDR1 is SGHAT and CDR2 is FQNNGV. With 6 bases clipped from V and 0 bases from J, the junction kept 5 bases outside the gene matches. The CDR3 consists of 15 residues. Written as DNA, the CDR3 is TGTGCCAGCAGAGGGACAGCGAACTCTGGAAACACCATATATTTT. Protein product: CASRGTANSGNTIYF.

V usage is TRBV7-8 and J usage is TRBJ2-3; the D gene is possibly TRBD1 (5 bases). Between the trimmed V and J ends, which lost 5 bases and 5 bases, there was a span of 17 bases. Germline loops: CDR1 SGHVS, CDR2 FQNEAQ. The length of the CDR3 is 15 residues. Here the CDR3 reads CASSLQEPVVDTQYF. The CDR3 DNA reads as TGTGCCAGCAGCCTACAGGAGCCAGTAGTAGATACGCAGTATTTT.

This clone was detected once. The rearrangement uses TRBV28 and TRBJ2-1, with TRBD2 as a possible D gene (5 bases). Germline V gene lookup returns CDR1 MDHEN and CDR2 SYDVKM. The CDR3 sequence is 14 residues long. V shed 1 base and J shed 12 bases, with 16 bases lying between them. The DNA of the CDR3 is TGTGCCAGCAGTTTATCGGTCGGGATTAGTTCGCAGTTCTTC. Protein product: CASSLSVGISSQFF.

This chain joins TRBV5-4 and TRBJ1-4; 8 nucleotides align to TRBD1. After removal of 4 bases from V and 3 bases from J, the junction contained 8 bases not matched to a gene. The germline V gene has CDR1 SGHNT and CDR2 YYREEE (reference sequence). The CDR3 runs 16 residues. The CDR3 DNA is TGTGCCAGCAGCCCAGGGCAGGGGGCAGCTAATGAAAAACTGTTTTTT. Protein: CASSPGQGAANEKLFF.

The chain joins TRBV11-2 to TRBJ2-5, with 9 bases fitting TRBD2. The germline V gene encodes CDR1 SGHAT and CDR2 FQNNGV. The CDR3 extends over 15 amino acids. With V trimmed by 2 bases and J by 5 bases, 6 bases remained unmatched. The CDR3 here is CASSLSAGGRETQYF. As DNA, the CDR3 is TGTGCCAGCAGCTTATCTGCGGGGGGGCGTGAGACCCAGTACTTC.

The chain recombines TRBV11-1 with TRBJ2-2; D is unresolved. V dropped 0 bases and J dropped 8 bases, with 10 bases sitting between them. Looked up from germline, CDR1 is SGHAT and CDR2 is FQDESV (reference sequence). The CDR3 covers 14 residues. This chain's CDR3 is CASSLARRRGELFF. The CDR3 nucleotides are TGTGCCAGCAGCTTAGCAAGGCGGAGAGGGGAGCTGTTTTTT.

The table lists this clone with a few counts. V is TRBV19 and J is TRBJ1-1, with a weak D call TRBD1 (6 bases). This CDR3 spans 13 amino acids. The V gene's germline CDR1 is LNHDA and CDR2 SQIVND (reference sequence). With 4 bases removed from V and 11 bases from J, the gap between germline ends came to 17 bases. The CDR3 reads CASSNRGGNGAFF. The CDR3 nucleotides read TGTGCCAGTAGTAATAGAGGGGGAAACGGGGCTTTCTTT.

The chain carries TRBV27 and TRBJ1-1, with D hard to call. Deletions cut 9 bases from V and 1 base from J, with 12 bases between. The CDR3 has 13 residues. The germline V gene has CDR1 MNHEY and CDR2 SMNVEV (reference sequence). The CDR3 coding sequence is TGTGCCAGGGACCGGAGCGGGAACACTGAAGCTTTCTTT. Its protein product is CARDRSGNTEAFF.

This clone came up a few times. The chain has TRBV3-1 (or the pseudogene TRBV3-2) and TRBJ1-2; D remains ambiguous. The CDR3 is made up of 16 amino acids. The germline gives CDR1 LGHDT, CDR2 YNNKEL (reference sequence). V dropped 5 bases and J dropped 8 bases, with 24 bases sitting between them. CDR3 residues: CASSSGSRRYLYGYTF. The CDR3 DNA follows: TGTGCCAGCAGCTCGGGGTCGAGACGGTACTTGTACGGCTACACCTTC.

This clone has just one count. CDR3 nucleotides: TGCAGCGTTGGACAGGGTAATACTGAAGCTTTCTTT. Protein product: CSVGQGNTEAFF. The chain joins TRBV29-1 to TRBJ1-1, with 7 bases lining up with TRBD1. The CDR3 length is 12 residues. Unmatched junction bases numbered 4, after V lost 4 bases and J lost 5 bases. Germline CDR1 is SQVTM and CDR2 is ANQGSEA.

A single count supports this clone. This chain uses TRBV28 with TRBJ1-2, with D perhaps matching TRBD1 (6 bases). Trimming removed 5 bases at V and 2 bases at J, with 18 bases between. Germline V lookup: CDR1 MDHEN, CDR2 SYDVKM. The CDR3 sequence is 16 residues long. The CDR3, as DNA: TGTGCCAGCAGTGGGGGACAAGGGATAGGAAACTATGGCTACACCTTC. The encoded protein is CASSGGQGIGNYGYTF.

The chain uses TRBV7-6 and TRBJ2-5; D remains unclear. The V and J ends lost 5 bases and 0 bases respectively, with 7 bases between them. CDR1 SGHVS and CDR2 FNYEAQ come from the germline V gene. This CDR3 has 13 residues. CDR3 sequence: CASSARYQETQYF. Written as DNA, the CDR3 is TGTGCCAGCAGCGCGAGGTACCAAGAGACCCAGTACTTC.

The CDR3 sequence: CASSHNRGYEQYF. CDR3 sequence (DNA): TGTGCCAGCAGCCACAACCGGGGGTACGAGCAGTACTTC. This rearrangement joins TRBV7-8 to TRBJ2-7, with a possible D match to TRBD2 (6 bases). CDR1 and CDR2 from the germline V gene are SGHVS and FQNEAQ. Trimming cost V 5 bases and J 4 bases, with 12 bases left between them. The CDR3 loop spans 13 amino acids.

In this sample, this clone turned up once. V and J are TRBV4-1 and TRBJ2-1, with 13 bases matching TRBD2. With V trimmed by 2 bases and J by 8 bases, 6 bases remained unmatched. The germline gives CDR1 MGHRA, CDR2 YSYEKL. CDR3 length equals 16 residues. CDR3 loop: CASSQPGTSGVYEQFF. Here the CDR3 DNA reads TGCGCCAGCAGCCAACCCGGGACTAGCGGGGTTTATGAGCAGTTCTTC.

The chain recombines TRBV3-1 (or the pseudogene TRBV3-2) with TRBJ1-2; 7 nucleotides line up with TRBD1. The germline gives CDR1 LGHDT, CDR2 YNNKEL (reference sequence). The CDR3 is 15 residues long. V lost 0 bases, J lost 4 bases, and 5 bases stayed unmatched. CDR3 in DNA: TGTGCCAGCAGCCAAGACTCGACAGGGCCCTATGGCTACACCTTC. Amino acid sequence: CASSQDSTGPYGYTF.

This clone was recorded once. J is TRBJ1-2 and V is TRBV29-1; D unresolved. CDR1 and CDR2 from the germline V gene are SQVTM and ANQGSEA. CDR3 length: 12 residues. V was cut by 0 bases and J by 8 bases, with 10 bases left in between. The CDR3 loop is CSVEEGLEGYTF. CDR3 bases: TGCAGCGTTGAAGAAGGCCTGGAGGGCTACACCTTC.

V is TRBV6-6 and J is TRBJ2-2, with TRBD2 matching over 15 bases. Per the germline V gene, CDR1 is MNHNY and CDR2 is SVGAGI (reference sequence). With 5 bases clipped from V and 4 bases from J, the junction kept 5 bases outside the gene matches. This CDR3 spans 17 amino acids. The CDR3 reads CASSLGTSGGRTGELFF. CDR3 coding DNA: TGTGCCAGCAGTCTAGGGACTAGCGGGGGGCGCACCGGGGAGCTGTTTTTT.

The chain employs TRBV7-9 and TRBJ2-2, with TRBD2 identical over 7 bases. V shed 2 bases and J 0 bases; nucleotides not matched to a gene: 9. The germline gives CDR1 SEHNR, CDR2 FQNEAQ (reference sequence). This CDR3 is built from 18 residues. CDR3 in amino acids: CASSLQRGGIANTGELFF. The CDR3 region has the DNA TGTGCCAGCAGCTTACAGCGGGGAGGGATTGCGAACACCGGGGAGCTGTTTTTT.

The rearrangement links TRBV5-1 to TRBJ2-2; tentatively, D is TRBD1 (5 bases). V was cut by 0 bases and J by 3 bases, with 9 bases left in between. Per germline, CDR1 SGHRS and CDR2 YFSETQ. The CDR3 is 15 amino acids. CDR3 DNA sequence: TGCGCCAGCAGCTTGGGACAGACTCACACCGGGGAGCTGTTTTTT. This sequence encodes CASSLGQTHTGELFF. The full variable domain, with the rest looked up from reference TRBV5-1 and TRBJ2-2, is KAGVTQTPRYLIKTRGQQVTLSCSPISGHRSVSWYQQTPGQGLQFLFEYFSETQRNKGNFPGRFSGRQFSNSRSEMNVSTLELGDSALYLCASSLGQTHTGELFFGEGSRLTVL.

The rearrangement uses TRBV2 and TRBJ2-1; unclear D gene. The CDR3 consists of 8 residues. The germline CDR1 and CDR2 sequences are SNHLY and FYNNEI. The V end was cut by 10 bases, the J end by 10 bases, with 5 bases between. DNA of the CDR3: TGTGCCACCCAAGAGCAGTTCTTC. Translated: CATQEQFF. Combining the CDR3 with reference TRBV2 and TRBJ2-1 gives the whole variable domain EPEVTQTPSHQVTQMGQEVILRCVPISNHLYFYWYRQILGQKVEFLVSFYNNEISEKSEIFDDQFSVERPDGSNFTLKIRSTKLEDSAMYFCATQEQFFGPGTRLTVL.

The V and J genes are TRBV24-1 and TRBJ1-2; D unclear. V was clipped by 4 bases and J by 7 bases, with 18 bases between them. Germline V gene data show CDR1 as KGHDR and CDR2 as SFDVKD. CDR3 length: 15 amino acids. The CDR3 nucleotides read TGTGCCACCAGTGAACACGAGCAGGCATCCGTTGGCTACACCTTC. It specifies CATSEHEQASVGYTF.

V and J are TRBV23-1 and TRBJ1-5; 11 bases are shared with TRBD1. TRBV23-1 is sorted into the ORF group, with uncertain function. V lost 4 bases, J lost 1 base, and 12 bases stayed unmatched. The CDR3 loop spans 19 amino acids. The DNA for the CDR3 is TGCGCCAGCAGTCGCCGCCCGGACAGGGGGCGGGGGAGCAATCAGCCCCAGCATTTT. Translation gives CASSRRPDRGRGSNQPQHF.